This section outlines one T cell receptor (beta chain) sequence together with its context. In this sample, this clone turned up once. The specificity of this receptor is unknown. No much larger clonotype is one base removed from it; base qualities were not supplied. The data stem from a study of T cell responses to AZD1222 COVID-19 vaccine (dated by TCRdb to the early 2020s). In terms of the full investigation: AZD1222 recipients with second doses at about 4 weeks or about 12 weeks were pooled, because spike-specific TCR depth and breadth did not differ between schedules. TCR sequencing was performed for over 230 trial participants, of whom about 210 were given two doses of AZD1222 and around 26 were given two doses of MenACWY control vaccine. Trial participants were enrolled by age into subgroups of 18-55, 56-69 and 70-plus years, and around 140, 26 and 57 TCR-sequenced participants, respectively, were included in these subgroups.

What the research found in general, with its limitations: Reportedly, almost half of the unique spike-specific TCRs recognized epitopes lying outside the regions that are mutated in the B.1.351 and B.1.1.7 variants. Participants were mostly white British, with more females than males. The authors suggested clonal diversity may have been underestimated. The 56-69-year group was small, and its depth increase did not reach significance, likely because of low power. The vaccine-associated CD4 TCRs covered the entire spike protein, and the dominant responses fell in regions 160-218 and 743-854. After two AZD1222 doses, spike-specific TCR breadth and depth were significantly higher than at day 0 and than in MenACWY recipients. Because no day 14 peak-response samples were available, the repertoires could be characterized only after the peak T cell response. Only five to seven AZD1222 recipients were SARS-CoV-2 seropositive at baseline, limiting conclusions about previously exposed vaccinees.

Spanning cysteine to phenylalanine, the CDR3 consists of 13 amino acids. The read is trimmed to its CDR3 DNA, 39 bases read in frame from base 1. V sheds 4 bases and J sheds 8 bases, leaving 14 bases between their ends. CDR1 SEHNR and CDR2 FQNEAQ are derived from the germline V gene (reference sequence). The intended sense of this specimen's time point label: baseline before first vaccination. Samples from vaccinated people were obtained from the UK trials COV001 and COV002, which included a single-blind randomized controlled phase 2/3 trial of AZD1222 (ChAdOx1 nCoV-19) in healthy adults. For TCRbeta chain sequencing, PBMC samples from trial participants were taken at day 0 and at day 28 after the second dose. The CDR3 regions of human TCRbeta chains were analyzed by immunosequencing. In the paper's pipeline: Repertoire TCRs were checked for matches against a reference library of SARS-CoV-2-specific TCRs that had been generated using the MIRA antigen-specificity platform. Breadth meant the fraction of unique TCRs that were SARS-CoV-2-associated, whereas depth meant the fraction of total T cells that were SARS-CoV-2-associated. Using the MIRA data, each spike-specific TCR was assigned both to the spike region to which the TCR was reactive and to a CD4 or CD8 class. Log10-transformed breadth and depth values were compared by one-way ANOVA with Sidak's multiple comparisons tests. TCRdb holds this immuneACCESS table with in-frame rearrangements only. Some clones are missing; in checked studies, unresolved V genes explain under half, and the rest has no known cause. V and J calls and clone size are given by that table; D and trimming were obtained from the DNA. Here the sample has about 150,000 clones; 80% to 90% occur a single time. The leading ten clones occupy 4.5% to 6.5% of the sample.

The TCR sequence derives from an adult in good health. Sequences were derived from peripheral blood, sampled on day 0 of AZD1222 vaccination. The rearranged chain carries TRBV7-9 and TRBJ1-2; the D segment cannot be called with confidence. The CDR3 loop reads CASSYTDSRGYTF. The nucleotide sequence is given as TGTGCCAGCAGCTATACAGATAGCCGAGGCTACACCTTC.